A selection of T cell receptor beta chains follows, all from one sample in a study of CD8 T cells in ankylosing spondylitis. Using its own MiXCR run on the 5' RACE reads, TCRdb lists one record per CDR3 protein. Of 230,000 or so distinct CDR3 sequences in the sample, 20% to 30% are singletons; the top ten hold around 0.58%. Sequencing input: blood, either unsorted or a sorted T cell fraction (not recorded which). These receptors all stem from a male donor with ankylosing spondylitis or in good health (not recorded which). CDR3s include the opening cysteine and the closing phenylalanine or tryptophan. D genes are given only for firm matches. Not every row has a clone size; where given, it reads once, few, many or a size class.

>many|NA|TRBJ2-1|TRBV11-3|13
TGTGCCAGCAGCTTAGGGGGGGCCAATGAGCAGTTCTTC
CASSLGGANEQFF
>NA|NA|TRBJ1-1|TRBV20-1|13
TGCAGTGCTAGGGAACCGAGGGGAACTGAAGCTTTCTTT
CSAREPRGTEAFF
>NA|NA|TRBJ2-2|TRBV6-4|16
TGTGCCAGCATACCTCTGAGCGACAGGAACACCGGGGAGCTGTTTTTT
CASIPLSDRNTGELFF
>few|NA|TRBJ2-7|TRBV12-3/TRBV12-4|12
TGTGCCAGCAGTCCTGGTGGGAACGAGCAGTACTTC
CASSPGGNEQYF
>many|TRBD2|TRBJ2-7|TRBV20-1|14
TGCAGTGCGAGGACTAGCGGGGGGGCCTACGAGCAGTACTTC
CSARTSGGAYEQYF
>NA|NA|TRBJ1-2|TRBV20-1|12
TGCAGTGCTAGGGAGGCAGGGACTGGCTACACCTTC
CSAREAGTGYTF
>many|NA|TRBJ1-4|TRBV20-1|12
TGCAGTGCTAGGGGGGCTAATGAAAAACTGTTTTTT
CSARGANEKLFF
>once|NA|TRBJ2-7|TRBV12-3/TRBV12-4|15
TGTGCCAGCAGTTTAAACTGGGGGGCTGTCTACGAGCAGTACTTC
CASSLNWGAVYEQYF
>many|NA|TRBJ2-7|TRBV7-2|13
TGTGCCAGCAGCTTACGGAAAACCTACGAGCAGTACTTC
CASSLRKTYEQYF
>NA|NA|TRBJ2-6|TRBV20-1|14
TGCAGTGTCTCCCGGGGGCCTGGGGCCAACGTCCTGACTTTC
CSVSRGPGANVLTF
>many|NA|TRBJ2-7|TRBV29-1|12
TGCAGCGTTGTTGAGGGAAGGGGCGAGCAGTACTTC
CSVVEGRGEQYF
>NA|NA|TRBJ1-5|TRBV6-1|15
TGTGCCAGCAGGTCTACAGGGTCTGTTGGTCAGCCCCAGCATTTT
CASRSTGSVGQPQHF
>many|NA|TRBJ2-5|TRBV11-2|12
TGTGCCAGCAGCTCAGCCCGAGAGACCCAGTACTTC
CASSSARETQYF
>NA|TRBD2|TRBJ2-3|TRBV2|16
TGTGCCAGCAGTGAAGATTTGGCGGGGGGCACAGATACGCAGTATTTT
CASSEDLAGGTDTQYF
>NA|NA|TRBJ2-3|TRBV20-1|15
TGCAGTGCTAGATGGGCTAGCGTCAGCACAGATACGCAGTATTTT
CSARWASVSTDTQYF
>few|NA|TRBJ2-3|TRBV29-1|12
TGCAGCGTGCCCCCAGGGGCAGATACGCAGTATTTT
CSVPPGADTQYF
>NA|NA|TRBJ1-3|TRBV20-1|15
TGCAGTGCTAGGACTTTAGGGTACTCTGGAAACACCATATATTTT
CSARTLGYSGNTIYF
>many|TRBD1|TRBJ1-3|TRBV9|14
TGTGCCAGCAGCGCAGGACAGGGGCAGGACACCATATATTTT
CASSAGQGQDTIYF
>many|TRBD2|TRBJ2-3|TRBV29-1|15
TGCAGCGTTGAAGGGTCCCGGGAGGGTCGGGATACGCAGTATTTT
CSVEGSREGRDTQYF
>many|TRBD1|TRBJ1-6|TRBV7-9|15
TGTGCCAGCAGCAATGGACAGGGAAAGGGTTCACCCCTCCACTTT
CASSNGQGKGSPLHF
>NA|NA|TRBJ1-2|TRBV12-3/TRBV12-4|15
TGTGCCAGCAGTTTGATCTTAGCAGCTAACTATGGCTACACCTTC
CASSLILAANYGYTF
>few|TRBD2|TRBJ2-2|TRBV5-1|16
TGCGCCAGCAGCTTGGCAACTAGCGCTGGGACCGGGGAGCTGTTTTTT
CASSLATSAGTGELFF
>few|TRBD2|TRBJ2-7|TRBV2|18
TGTGCCAGCAGCCTACGGACTAGCGGGGGGGCCGGGGACTACGAGCAGTACTTC
CASSLRTSGGAGDYEQYF
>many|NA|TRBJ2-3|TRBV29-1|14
TGCAGCGTAGCAGGGGTTAGCAGCACAGATACGCAGTATTTT
CSVAGVSSTDTQYF
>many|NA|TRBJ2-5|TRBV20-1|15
TGCAGTGCTAGCCCCGCGGTGGACAGCAAAGAGACCCAGTACTTC
CSASPAVDSKETQYF
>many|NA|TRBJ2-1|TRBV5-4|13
TGTGCCAGCAGTGGGGACTCATACAATGAGCAGTTCTTC
CASSGDSYNEQFF
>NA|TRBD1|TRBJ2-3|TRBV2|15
TGTGCCAGCAGTGAGGACAGGGCCGGACGAGATACGCAGTATTTT
CASSEDRAGRDTQYF
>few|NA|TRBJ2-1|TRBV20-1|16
TGCAGTGCAGAAAAAGGGGGGGCGCGAGGGTACAATGAGCAGTTCTTC
CSAEKGGARGYNEQFF
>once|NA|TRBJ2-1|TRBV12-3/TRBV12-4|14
TGTGCCAGCAGCCAAATAGGGGTCCTCAATGAGCAGTTCTTC
CASSQIGVLNEQFF
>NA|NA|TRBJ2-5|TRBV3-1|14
TGTGCCAGCAGCCAAGAGGGGCTAGCAGAGACCCAGTACTTC
CASSQEGLAETQYF
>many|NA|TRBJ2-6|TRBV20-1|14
TGCAGTGCTAGTCCGGGGGCTGGGGCCAACGTCCTGACTTTC
CSASPGAGANVLTF
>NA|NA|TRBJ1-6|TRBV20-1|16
TGCAGTGCTACGAGGGGAAAATACAGGGTGGATTCACCCCTCCACTTT
CSATRGKYRVDSPLHF
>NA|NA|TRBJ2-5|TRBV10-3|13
TGTGCCATCAGCCCTTCGGGAGAAGAGACCCAGTACTTC
CAISPSGEETQYF
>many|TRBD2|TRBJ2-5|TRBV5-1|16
TGCGCCAGCAGCCAAATTAGCGGGGGTCGGGGAGAGACCCAGTACTTC
CASSQISGGRGETQYF
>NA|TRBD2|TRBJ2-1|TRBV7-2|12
TGTGCCAGCAGTTACTACGGGGGGTTGGAGTTCTTC
CASSYYGGLEFF
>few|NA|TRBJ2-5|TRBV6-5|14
TGTGCCAGCAGTTACTCATTGGTCGCAGAGACCCAGTACTTC
CASSYSLVAETQYF
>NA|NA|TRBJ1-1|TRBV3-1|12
TGTGCCGTGGGCTTTATGAACACTGAAGCTTTCTTT
CAVGFMNTEAFF
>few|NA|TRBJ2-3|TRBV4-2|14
TGTGCCAGCAGCCAAGCGGCTAGCACAGATACGCAGTATTTT
CASSQAASTDTQYF
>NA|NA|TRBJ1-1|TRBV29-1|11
TGCAGCGGCGGGTTGGACACTGAAGCTTTCTTT
CSGGLDTEAFF
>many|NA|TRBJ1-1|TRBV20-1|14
TGCAGTGCTACCAAGACATGGAGAGACACTGAAGCTTTCTTT
CSATKTWRDTEAFF